Listed below are T cell receptor beta chains from one sample, sequenced in a study of OX40 agonist ivuxolimab in advanced cancers. Sequencing was performed with immunoSEQ multiplex PCR; in TCRdb, only in-frame clones are kept and a portion is missing. The sample lists about 76,000 clones; roughly 87% were seen once. This specimen consisted of CD4+ or CD8+ T cells sorted from blood, obtained in a trial of the OX40 agonist ivuxolimab. Receptors originate from an adult with an advanced solid tumor such as melanoma, head and neck, liver or kidney cancer. Both conserved end residues are part of each CDR3. The D gene is left open where the match is weak. The listing skips clone size in some rows; elsewhere it reads once, few, many or a size class.

size: NA; D: NA; V: TRBV10-3; J: TRBJ2-7; DNA: TGTGCCACCCGGACTACCCTCTACGAGCAGTACTTC; CDR3: CATRTTLYEQYF
size: NA; D: TRBD2; V: TRBV19; J: TRBJ2-5; DNA: TGTGCCAGTAGTACTGTCGGGAGGGGACAAGAGACCCAGTACTTC; CDR3: CASSTVGRGQETQYF
size: NA; D: TRBD1; V: TRBV4-3; J: TRBJ2-7; DNA: TGCGCCAGCAGCCAAGAGCTAGGGACAGGGGACTACGAGCAGTACTTC; CDR3: CASSQELGTGDYEQYF
size: NA; D: NA; V: TRBV11-3; J: TRBJ2-2; DNA: TGTGCCAGCAGCTTAGAAGCCCGGGGGCTGTTTTTT; CDR3: CASSLEARGLFF
size: few; D: TRBD2; V: TRBV6-1; J: TRBJ2-7; DNA: TGTGCCAGCAGTCTAGCGGATCCCTACGAGCAGTACTTC; CDR3: CASSLADPYEQYF
size: once; D: NA; V: TRBV11-2; J: TRBJ1-1; DNA: TGTGCCAGCAGCCAGAAAGGCATGAACACTGAAGCTTTCTTT; CDR3: CASSQKGMNTEAFF
size: NA; D: NA; V: TRBV18; J: TRBJ1-6; DNA: TGTGCCAGCTCACCTACAGACGATAATTCACCCCTCCACTTT; CDR3: CASSPTDDNSPLHF
size: NA; D: NA; V: TRBV7-6; J: TRBJ1-1; DNA: TGTGCCAGCAGCCCGGGACACTACACTGAAGCTTTCTTT; CDR3: CASSPGHYTEAFF
size: NA; D: NA; V: TRBV7-3; J: TRBJ2-7; DNA: TGTGCCAGCAGCATGGGGGAGGTCCACGAGCAGTACTTC; CDR3: CASSMGEVHEQYF
size: NA; D: NA; V: TRBV4-3; J: TRBJ2-7; DNA: TGCGCCAGCAGCCAAGAACGGTTACGGCCCTACGAGCAGTACTTC; CDR3: CASSQERLRPYEQYF
size: NA; D: TRBD2; V: TRBV9; J: TRBJ2-3; DNA: TGTGCCAGCAGCGAGACTAGCCGGATGGCAGATACGCAGTATTTT; CDR3: CASSETSRMADTQYF
size: NA; D: TRBD1; V: TRBV6-5; J: TRBJ1-2; DNA: TGTGCCAGCAGTTACCCACCGGGACAGGGGTACTATGGCTACACCTTC; CDR3: CASSYPPGQGYYGYTF
size: NA; D: NA; V: TRBV29-1; J: TRBJ2-5; DNA: TGCAGCGTTGAAGACCTCGGGTCCATCAGGCGGCAGTACTTC; CDR3: CSVEDLGSIRRQYF
size: few; D: TRBD1; V: TRBV19; J: TRBJ1-2; DNA: TGTGCCAGTAGTATCACCAGACAGGGTAACTATGGCTACACCTTC; CDR3: CASSITRQGNYGYTF
size: NA; D: TRBD1; V: TRBV9; J: TRBJ1-1; DNA: TGTGCCAGCAGCGGGACAGGGCGGGGGAACACTGAAGCTTTCTTT; CDR3: CASSGTGRGNTEAFF
size: NA; D: NA; V: TRBV9; J: TRBJ2-1; DNA: TGTGCCAGCAGCGCCCCCTTCGGGACGGGTAGGGCCTACAATGAGCAGTTCTTC; CDR3: CASSAPFGTGRAYNEQFF
size: NA; D: TRBD2; V: TRBV29-1; J: TRBJ2-2; DNA: TGCAGCGTCCTAGCGGGTCGAAACACCGGGGAGCTGTTTTTT; CDR3: CSVLAGRNTGELFF
size: NA; D: NA; V: TRBV6-5; J: TRBJ1-1; DNA: TGTGCCAGCAGTTACTCGAAAGGGCTGGCAGCTTTCTTT; CDR3: CASSYSKGLAAFF
size: NA; D: NA; V: TRBV2; J: TRBJ2-7; DNA: TGTGCCAGCAGTGAAAAGGGTTCCGACTACGAGCAGTACTTC; CDR3: CASSEKGSDYEQYF
size: NA; D: NA; V: TRBV7-6; J: TRBJ2-7; DNA: TGTGCCAGCAGCTCCCCGGCCTCGGCGTACACAATTTACGAGCAGTACTTC; CDR3: CASSSPASAYTIYEQYF
size: NA; D: NA; V: TRBV11-3; J: TRBJ2-5; DNA: TGTGCCAGCAGCTTATCGGTCGCAAGTGGGTACCAAGAGACCCAGTACTTC; CDR3: CASSLSVASGYQETQYF
size: NA; D: NA; V: TRBV7-9; J: TRBJ1-1; DNA: TGTGCCAGCAGCTTAGGGCAGTCAGGCACTGAAGCTTTCTTT; CDR3: CASSLGQSGTEAFF
size: once; D: TRBD2; V: TRBV18; J: TRBJ2-3; DNA: TGTGCCAGCTCACCACGGGGACTAGCGGGAGCCACAGATACGCAGTATTTT; CDR3: CASSPRGLAGATDTQYF
size: NA; D: TRBD2; V: TRBV6-1; J: TRBJ2-5; DNA: TGTGCCAGCAGTGGACTAGCGGGGGGGCGGGAGACCCAGTACTTC; CDR3: CASSGLAGGRETQYF
size: NA; D: NA; V: TRBV9; J: TRBJ2-2; DNA: TGTGCCAGCAGCGTAGACTTGGTCGGGGAGCTGTTTTTT; CDR3: CASSVDLVGELFF
size: NA; D: NA; V: TRBV7-2; J: TRBJ1-2; DNA: TGTGCCAGCAGCTTTTCGGGGACCACCAACTATGGCTACACCTTC; CDR3: CASSFSGTTNYGYTF